Below, 8 T cell receptor beta chains from the same sample are listed, as sequenced in a study of T cell responses to AZD1222 COVID-19 vaccine. Clones were read by immunoSEQ multiplex PCR, and TCRdb kept only the in-frame ones, dropping some. This table holds 95,000 to 100,000 clones, 70% to 90% found once. The sequencing here drew on peripheral blood, taken 28 days after the second AZD1222 dose. The receptor set was obtained from an adult who received the AZD1222 COVID-19 vaccine.

The CDR3 region is CASSFSGGGYEQYF. Written as DNA, the CDR3 is TGTGCCAGCAGTTTTTCCGGGGGTGGATACGAGCAGTACTTC. V gene TRBV27 combines with J gene TRBJ2-7; D is perhaps TRBD2 (6 bases). Between the trimmed V and J ends, which lost 3 bases and 4 bases, there was a span of 13 bases. The CDR3 has 14 residues. Germline V gene lookup returns CDR1 MNHEY and CDR2 SMNVEV (reference sequence).

The chain has TRBV29-1 and TRBJ2-7, with D perhaps assigned TRBD1 or TRBD2 (5 bases each). CDR1 is SQVTM, CDR2 ANQGSEA, per germline. This CDR3 is 13 amino acids long. With 4 bases removed from V and 2 bases from J, the gap between germline ends came to 12 bases. CDR3 in amino acids: CSVALGTPYEQYF. The CDR3 DNA reads as TGCAGCGTTGCCCTCGGGACCCCCTACGAGCAGTACTTC.

The genes are TRBV30 and TRBJ1-4; D unresolved. This CDR3 has 12 amino acids. V was shortened by 3 bases and J by 7 bases, with 9 bases between the two germline ends. The germline CDR1 and CDR2 sequences are GTSNPN and SVGIG (reference sequence). In DNA form, the CDR3 reads TGTGCCTGGAGGACGGGCGGTGAAAAACTGTTTTTT. Translation: CAWRTGGEKLFF.

This chain joins TRBV19 and TRBJ1-2; 8 bases map to TRBD1. J was trimmed by 8 bases and V by 0 bases; bases with no gene match: 8. The CDR3 covers 15 residues. Germline CDR1 reads LNHDA; CDR2 reads SQIVND (reference sequence). CDR3 nucleotides: TGTGCCAGTAGTATAGACGTCTCCGGGACAGGCGGCTACACCTTC. The encoded protein is CASSIDVSGTGGYTF.

The chain uses TRBV12-3 or TRBV12-4 and TRBJ1-1; D not certain. The ends were cut back, 10 bases at V and 1 base at J, with 10 bases in the middle. The CDR3 loop spans 12 amino acids. CDR3 residues: CANIGPNTEAFF. CDR3 nucleotides: TGTGCCAACATTGGGCCGAACACTGAAGCTTTCTTT.

In DNA, the CDR3 is TGTGCCAGCAGCCGACTAGCGGGTGAGCAGTACTTC. Its translation: CASSRLAGEQYF. The chain combines TRBV3-1 (or the pseudogene TRBV3-2) with TRBJ2-7, with TRBD2 matching over 10 bases. This CDR3 region has 12 residues. Germline V gene lookup returns CDR1 LGHDT and CDR2 YNNKEL (reference sequence). J was trimmed by 7 bases and V by 4 bases; bases with no gene match: 1.

This clone appeared a single time. The chain recombines TRBV7-3 with TRBJ2-3; TRBD2 is a possible D gene (5 bases). V gave up 1 base and J gave up 1 base, with 6 bases separating them. Germline loops: CDR1 SGHTA, CDR2 FQGTGA. The CDR3 loop spans 14 amino acids. The CDR3 DNA sequence: TGTGCCAGCAGCTTAATCGGGGGCACAGATACGCAGTATTTT. It translates to CASSLIGGTDTQYF. Supplemented by reference TRBV7-3 and TRBJ2-3, the full variable domain reads GAGVSQTPSNKVTEKGKYVELRCDPISGHTALYWYRQSLGQGPEFLIYFQGTGAADDSGLPNDRFFAVRPEGSVSTLKIQRTERGDSAVYLCASSLIGGTDTQYFGPGTRLTVL.

The CDR3, as DNA: TGTGCCAGCAGCTTAGGCCCCCCGGGGGTCCAAGAGACCCAGTACTTC. It is translated as CASSLGPPGVQETQYF. The chain employs TRBV7-2 and TRBJ2-5; D perhaps matches TRBD2 (6 bases). This CDR3 region has 16 residues. The germline CDR1 and CDR2 sequences are SGHTA and FQGNSA. With 1 base removed from V and 1 base from J, the gap between germline ends came to 13 bases.